The clone carrying this T cell receptor (beta chain) appeared a few times. As yet, its antigen is unknown. Sequenced material consisted of expressed TCRB transcripts (all of the isolated RNA was reverse transcribed). Assay used: immunoSEQ multiplex PCR; TCRdb lists only in-frame clones, some missing. The table includes around 280,000 clones, over 14% detected once. Germline CDR1 and CDR2: MDHEN and SYDVKM. The CDR3 consists of 16 residues. Trimming took 6 bases from V and 1 from J; bases not matched to a gene: 9. The data originate from a study of beta chain features in type 1 diabetes. Background on the study: Across every sample, 85 million to 120 million sorted cells were examined in total. Whole-study results and caveats: There was a moderate but significant shortening of TCRB CDR3s in all four CD4+ subsets of Type 1 diabetes patients. Patients with type 1 diabetes showed fewer VDJ junction insertions and more deletions. TCRB rearrangement may or may not be influenced by HLA type; here this remained unresolved. Patients' naive, central memory and Treg TCRB repertoires seemed closer to one another than those of healthy donors.

Sequencing was done on a sample of naive CD4+ T cells from blood. The origin of this receptor is a young man with type 1 diabetes. The chain uses TRBV28 and TRBJ2-3; 8 bases align to TRBD2. CDR3 residues: CASSGGDSPRTDTQYF. The CDR3 DNA follows: TGTGCCAGCAGCGGGGGGGACTCCCCCCGCACAGATACGCAGTATTTT.